Listed below are T cell receptor beta chains from one sample, sequenced in a study of blood T cell repertoires in COVID-19. Assay: immunoSEQ multiplex PCR; the TCRdb copy retains only in-frame clones and omits some. The repertoire includes fewer than 250,000 clones, roughly 91% of them detected once, and about 0.8% sits in the top ten. The sample was peripheral blood. These receptor sequences come from a man aged 25 to 40 with COVID-19, enrolled during active disease. The CDR3 runs from the conserved cysteine through the conserved F or W. The D gene is left open where the match is weak. Size is stated for part of the rows, as once, few or many counts, or as a class when the clone is expanded.

CATSRDRGPNYGYTF	TGTGCCACCAGCAGAGACAGGGGACCCAACTATGGCTACACCTTC	TRBV15	TRBJ1-2	NA	NA
CASSRLNEQFF	TGTGCCAGCAGCCGTCTGAATGAGCAGTTCTTC	TRBV3-1/TRBV3-2	TRBJ2-1	NA	NA
CASSLFSRANTEAFF	TGTGCCAGCAGCTTATTCTCCAGGGCGAACACTGAAGCTTTCTTT	TRBV7-9	TRBJ1-1	NA	NA
CASSYSKGLATDTQYF	TGTGCCAGCAGTTACTCGAAAGGACTAGCTACAGATACGCAGTATTTT	TRBV6-5	TRBJ2-3	TRBD2	NA
CASTSWGENSPLHF	TGTGCCAGCACCTCCTGGGGGGAAAATTCACCCCTCCACTTT	TRBV9	TRBJ1-6	NA	NA
CASSFERGETQYF	TGTGCCAGCAGTTTCGAACGGGGAGAGACCCAGTACTTC	TRBV27	TRBJ2-5	NA	NA
CASRLLNPGLDSGNTIYF	TGTGCAAGTCGCCTACTCAACCCGGGACTCGACTCCGGAAACACCATATATTTT	TRBV12-2	TRBJ1-3	NA	NA
CATSLTGGYGYTF	TGTGCCACCAGCTTGACAGGGGGGTATGGCTACACCTTC	TRBV15	TRBJ1-2	TRBD1	NA
CASSQDRGRGSETQYF	TGTGCCAGCAGCCAAGATCGGGGCAGGGGTTCAGAGACCCAGTACTTC	TRBV4-2	TRBJ2-5	NA	NA
CASSLRQGGDGSPLHF	TGCGCCAGCAGCTTGAGGCAGGGTGGAGATGGTTCACCCCTCCACTTT	TRBV5-1	TRBJ1-6	NA	NA
CAWRPGGGVNTEAFF	TGTGCCTGGCGCCCGGGGGGGGGCGTTAACACTGAAGCTTTCTTT	TRBV30	TRBJ1-1	NA	once
CASSEGTGFRSPLHF	TGTGCCAGCAGTGAAGGGACAGGGTTTCGTTCACCCCTCCACTTT	TRBV25-1	TRBJ1-6	TRBD1	NA
CASTSGKQETQYF	TGCGCCAGCACATCAGGGAAACAAGAGACCCAGTACTTC	TRBV23-1	TRBJ2-5	NA	NA
CASSLGGTNQPQHF	TGCGCCAGCAGCTTGGGAGGTACCAATCAGCCCCAGCATTTT	TRBV5-1	TRBJ1-5	NA	NA
CASSGKAGPSTDTQYF	TGTGCCAGCAGCGGAAAAGCGGGCCCTAGCACAGATACGCAGTATTTT	TRBV5-4	TRBJ2-3	NA	NA
CASSDYEDTQYF	TGCGCCAGCAGTGACTATGAAGATACGCAGTATTTT	TRBV10-1	TRBJ2-3	NA	NA
CASSGDRGQYEQYF	TGCGCCAGCAGCGGGGACAGGGGGCAGTACGAGCAGTACTTC	TRBV5-1	TRBJ2-7	TRBD1	NA
CASRPGQGGNPRDTEAFF	TGTGCCAGCAGACCGGGACAGGGGGGGAACCCGCGGGACACTGAAGCTTTCTTT	TRBV28	TRBJ1-1	TRBD1	NA
CASSPPSEKLFF	TGTGCCAGCAGTCCCCCGAGTGAAAAACTGTTTTTT	TRBV27	TRBJ1-4	NA	NA
CASRSPGGRGTEAFF	TGTGCCAGCAGAAGCCCCGGCGGCCGCGGCACTGAAGCTTTCTTT	TRBV27	TRBJ1-1	NA	NA
CASSDPGQSSYNEQFF	TGTGCCAGCAGTGACCCGGGACAGAGCTCCTACAATGAGCAGTTCTTC	TRBV11-2	TRBJ2-1	TRBD1	few
CASSTTFQNTEAFF	TGTGCCAGTAGTACCACATTCCAGAACACTGAAGCTTTCTTT	TRBV19	TRBJ1-1	NA	NA
CSVEDGRRYTF	TGCAGCGTTGAAGACGGGAGAAGGTACACCTTC	TRBV29-1	TRBJ1-2	NA	NA
CASSINIRGGPTVSGNTIYF	TGTGCCAGTAGTATAAATATACGGGGGGGCCCGACGGTCTCTGGAAACACCATATATTTT	TRBV19	TRBJ1-3	NA	NA
CASSTPTGVETQYF	TGCGCCAGCAGCACGCCCACAGGGGTGGAGACCCAGTACTTC	TRBV5-1	TRBJ2-5	TRBD1	once
CASSIMAGPNYGYTF	TGTGCCAGTAGTATCATGGCAGGCCCTAACTATGGCTACACCTTC	TRBV19	TRBJ1-2	NA	NA
CASSLGLAGGETQYF	TGTGCCAGCAGCTTGGGTCTAGCGGGGGGAGAGACCCAGTACTTC	TRBV5-4	TRBJ2-5	TRBD2	NA
CASSLKGGPQEGYEQYF	TGTGCCAGCAGCTTAAAGGGGGGGCCCCAAGAGGGCTACGAGCAGTACTTC	TRBV11-2	TRBJ2-7	NA	NA
CASSPGDYSGNTIYF	TGTGCCAGCAGCCCCGGTGACTACTCTGGAAACACCATATATTTT	TRBV27	TRBJ1-3	NA	NA
CASSARKGYTTGELFF	TGTGCCAGCAGCGCCCGAAAGGGGTATACCACCGGGGAGCTGTTTTTT	TRBV9	TRBJ2-2	NA	NA
CASSLPGTRAKNIQYF	TGTGCCAGCAGCTTACCCGGGACACGAGCCAAAAACATTCAGTACTTC	TRBV11-2	TRBJ2-4	NA	NA
CASSLDYFYEQYF	TGTGCCAGCAGTTTAGACTACTTCTACGAGCAGTACTTC	TRBV12-3/TRBV12-4	TRBJ2-7	NA	NA
CASSLEQGGSEAFF	TGTGCCAGCAGCTTAGAGCAGGGTGGCTCTGAAGCTTTCTTT	TRBV13	TRBJ1-1	NA	NA
CASSLDRGDTEAFF	TGTGCCAGCAGCTTAGACAGGGGGGACACTGAAGCTTTCTTT	TRBV7-2	TRBJ1-1	TRBD1	NA
CASSWTGSTEAFF	TGTGCCAGCAGCTGGACAGGGTCCACTGAAGCTTTCTTT	TRBV7-3	TRBJ1-1	TRBD1	NA
CASSIDRRGNQPQHF	TGTGCCAGTAGTATAGATCGAAGGGGGAATCAGCCCCAGCATTTT	TRBV19	TRBJ1-5	NA	NA
CASSLDGGSTDTQYF	TGCGCCAGCAGCTTGGACGGGGGGAGCACAGATACGCAGTATTTT	TRBV5-1	TRBJ2-3	TRBD2	NA
CASSEGGGASDTQYF	TGTGCCAGCAGTGAAGGCGGGGGGGCGTCAGATACGCAGTATTTT	TRBV6-1	TRBJ2-3	TRBD2	NA
CASSVRPGQGATEAFF	TGTGCCAGTAGTGTCCGTCCGGGACAGGGGGCTACTGAAGCTTTCTTT	TRBV19	TRBJ1-1	TRBD1	once
CASSRTGLYGYTF	TGCGCCAGCAGCCGGACAGGACTCTATGGCTACACCTTC	TRBV4-1	TRBJ1-2	TRBD1	NA
CASDAGGYPNTGELFF	TGTGCTAGTGATGCAGGGGGGTACCCGAACACCGGGGAGCTGTTTTTT	TRBV12-5	TRBJ2-2	NA	NA
CASDWGGRGNQPQHF	TGTGCCAGTGACTGGGGAGGTAGGGGCAATCAGCCCCAGCATTTT	TRBV19	TRBJ1-5	NA	NA
CASSLQGFGGYTF	TGTGCCAGCAGTTTACAGGGTTTCGGTGGCTACACCTTC	TRBV28	TRBJ1-2	NA	NA
CASSLGQGAPTEAFF	TGTGCCAGCAGCCTCGGACAGGGGGCTCCGACTGAAGCTTTCTTT	TRBV3-1/TRBV3-2	TRBJ1-1	TRBD1	NA
CASSISRTGPYSNQPQHF	TGTGCCAGTAGTATATCCAGGACAGGGCCTTATAGCAATCAGCCCCAGCATTTT	TRBV19	TRBJ1-5	TRBD1	NA
CASSSQGAHGYTF	TGTGCCAGCAGCTCACAGGGGGCGCATGGCTACACCTTC	TRBV7-2	TRBJ1-2	TRBD1	NA
CAWSPSWSSGANVLTF	TGTGCCTGGAGTCCCTCGTGGAGCTCTGGGGCCAACGTCCTGACTTTC	TRBV30	TRBJ2-6	NA	NA
CASSSMRGSYEQYF	TGCGCCAGCAGCTCTATGCGGGGGAGCTACGAGCAGTACTTC	TRBV4-1	TRBJ2-7	TRBD2	NA
CASSVARTMNTEAFF	TGTGCCAGCAGCGTCGCGAGAACTATGAACACTGAAGCTTTCTTT	TRBV5-4	TRBJ1-1	NA	once
CASSPTGNSPLHF	TGTGCCAGCAGTCCGACAGGGAATTCACCCCTCCACTTT	TRBV12-3/TRBV12-4	TRBJ1-6	TRBD1	NA
CASSFPPGTGGTDTQYF	TGTGCCAGCAGCTTCCCCCCCGGGACAGGGGGCACAGATACGCAGTATTTT	TRBV7-2	TRBJ2-3	TRBD1	NA
CSVQGKLSGNTIYF	TGCAGCGTTCAGGGAAAGCTCTCTGGAAACACCATATATTTT	TRBV29-1	TRBJ1-3	NA	NA
CASSLEGGSGNTIYF	TGTGCCAGCAGTTTGGAGGGAGGATCAGGAAACACCATATATTTT	TRBV2	TRBJ1-3	NA	NA
CASSQTQGAATEAFF	TGTGCCAGCAGCCAGACCCAGGGGGCAGCCACTGAAGCTTTCTTT	TRBV3-1/TRBV3-2	TRBJ1-1	TRBD1	NA
CASNFGQGNTIYF	TGTGCCAGTAACTTCGGACAGGGAAACACCATATATTTT	TRBV19	TRBJ1-3	NA	NA
CASSLFPGGDTGELFF	TGTGCCAGCAGCTTATTTCCAGGGGGAGACACCGGGGAGCTGTTTTTT	TRBV7-2	TRBJ2-2	TRBD1	NA
CASSTAGGLAKNIQYF	TGTGCCAGCAGTACCGCAGGGGGCTTAGCCAAAAACATTCAGTACTTC	TRBV11-1	TRBJ2-4	TRBD1	few